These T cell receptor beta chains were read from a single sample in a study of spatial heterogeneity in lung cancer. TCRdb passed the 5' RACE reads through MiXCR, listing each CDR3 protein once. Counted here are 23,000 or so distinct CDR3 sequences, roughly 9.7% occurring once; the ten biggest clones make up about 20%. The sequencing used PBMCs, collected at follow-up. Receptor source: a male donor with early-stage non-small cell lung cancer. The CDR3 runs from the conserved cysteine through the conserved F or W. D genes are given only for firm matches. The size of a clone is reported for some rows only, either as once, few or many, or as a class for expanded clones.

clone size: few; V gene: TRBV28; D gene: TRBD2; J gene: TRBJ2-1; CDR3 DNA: TGTGCCAGCAGTTTCGGGAAGCGGGGTAACAATGAGCAGTTCTTC; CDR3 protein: CASSFGKRGNNEQFF
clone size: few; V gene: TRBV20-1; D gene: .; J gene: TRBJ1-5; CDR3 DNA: TGCAGTGCTAGACCAGCGGGTCAGCCCCAGCATTTT; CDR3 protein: CSARPAGQPQHF
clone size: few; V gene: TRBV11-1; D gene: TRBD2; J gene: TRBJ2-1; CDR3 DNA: TGTGCCAGCAGCTTAACGGGGGGGCAAAGTGAGCAGTTCTTC; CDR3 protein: CASSLTGGQSEQFF
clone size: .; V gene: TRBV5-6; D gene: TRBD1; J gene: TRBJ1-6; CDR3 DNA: TGTGCCAGCAGCTTGGGGGACAGGGATAATTCACCCCTCCACTTT; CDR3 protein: CASSLGDRDNSPLHF
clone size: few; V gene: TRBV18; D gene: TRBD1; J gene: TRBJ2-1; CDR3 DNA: TGTGCCAGCTCTCCCGGGACAGGGAGCTCCTACAATGAGCAGTTCTTC; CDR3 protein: CASSPGTGSSYNEQFF
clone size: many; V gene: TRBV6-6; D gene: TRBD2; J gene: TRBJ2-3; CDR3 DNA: TGTGCCAGCAGTACTTGGACTAGCGGGGAGTTCACAGATACGCAGTATTTT; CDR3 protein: CASSTWTSGEFTDTQYF
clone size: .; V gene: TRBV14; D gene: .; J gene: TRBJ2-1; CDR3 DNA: TGTGCCAGCAGCCCTCAACTGTTTTTCGGAACCTACAATGAGCAGTTCTTC; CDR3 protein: CASSPQLFFGTYNEQFF
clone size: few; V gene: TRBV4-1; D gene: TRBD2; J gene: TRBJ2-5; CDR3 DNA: TGCGCCAGCAGCCAAGCTAGCGGGGGGACTCAAGAGACCCAGTACTTC; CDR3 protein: CASSQASGGTQETQYF
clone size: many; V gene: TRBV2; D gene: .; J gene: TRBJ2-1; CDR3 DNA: TGTGCCAGCAGTGGGGAGTACAATGAGCAGTTCTTC; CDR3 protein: CASSGEYNEQFF
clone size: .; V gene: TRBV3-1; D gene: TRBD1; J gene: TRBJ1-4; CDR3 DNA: TGTGCCAGCAGCCAAGAGTATCCCCCGGGGACAGGGGCTTTTCGGTTGTCTAATGAAAAACTGTTTTTT; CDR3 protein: CASSQEYPPGTGAFRLSNEKLFF
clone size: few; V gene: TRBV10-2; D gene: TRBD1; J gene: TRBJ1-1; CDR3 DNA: TGCGCCAGCAGAAGACAGGGGAACACTGAAGCTTTCTTT; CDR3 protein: CASRRQGNTEAFF
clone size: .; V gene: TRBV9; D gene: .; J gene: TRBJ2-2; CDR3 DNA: TGTGCCAGCAGCGTAGAAGGAGGGCACGCCGGGGAGCTGTTTTTT; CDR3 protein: CASSVEGGHAGELFF
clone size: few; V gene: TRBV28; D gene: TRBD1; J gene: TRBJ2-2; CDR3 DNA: TGTGCCAGCAGGGTTACAGGGGAGTACACCGGGGAGCTGTTTTTT; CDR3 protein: CASRVTGEYTGELFF
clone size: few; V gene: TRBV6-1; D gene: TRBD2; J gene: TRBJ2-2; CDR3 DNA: TGTGCCAGCAGTGAAGGACTAGCGGGCTATGCGAACACCGGGGAGCTGTTTTTT; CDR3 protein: CASSEGLAGYANTGELFF
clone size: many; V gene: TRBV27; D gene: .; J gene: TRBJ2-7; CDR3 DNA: TGTGCCAGCAGTTTATCGGCCAGGGACTACGAGCAGTACTTC; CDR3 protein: CASSLSARDYEQYF
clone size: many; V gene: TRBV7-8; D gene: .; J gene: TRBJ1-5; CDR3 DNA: TGTGCCAGCAGCTTAGGGGGGGATCAGCCCCAGCATTTT; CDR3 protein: CASSLGGDQPQHF
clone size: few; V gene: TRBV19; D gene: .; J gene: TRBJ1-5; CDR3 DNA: TGTGCCAGTAGCCAGCGCAATCAGCCCCAGCATTTT; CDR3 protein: CASSQRNQPQHF
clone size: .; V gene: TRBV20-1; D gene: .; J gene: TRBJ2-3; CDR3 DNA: TGCAGTGCTAGGGTGGGGCACCAGGGCCTTGATACGCAGTATTTT; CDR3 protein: CSARVGHQGLDTQYF
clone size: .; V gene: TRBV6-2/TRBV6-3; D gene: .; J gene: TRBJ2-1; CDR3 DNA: TGTGCCAGCAGTGAGTTTGTCACGACTAGTAAGCAGTTCTTC; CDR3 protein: CASSEFVTTSKQFF
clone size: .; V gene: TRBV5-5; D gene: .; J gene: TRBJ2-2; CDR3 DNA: TGTGCCAGCAGCTTGGGCAGCCTCACCGGGGAGCTGTTTTTT; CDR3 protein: CASSLGSLTGELFF
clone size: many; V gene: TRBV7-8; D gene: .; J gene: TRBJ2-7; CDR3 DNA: TGTGCCAGCAGCTTATTAGGACCGAGAGCCTACGAGCAGTACTTC; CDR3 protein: CASSLLGPRAYEQYF
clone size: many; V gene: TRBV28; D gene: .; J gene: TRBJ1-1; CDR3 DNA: TGTGCCAGCAGCCTTAGCAACAGGGACACTGAAGCTTTCTTT; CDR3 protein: CASSLSNRDTEAFF
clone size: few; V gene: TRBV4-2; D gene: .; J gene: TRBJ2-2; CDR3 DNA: TGTGCCAGCAGCCAAGTAGACATTTTTTTGGACACCGGGGAGCTGTTTTTT; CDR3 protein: CASSQVDIFLDTGELFF
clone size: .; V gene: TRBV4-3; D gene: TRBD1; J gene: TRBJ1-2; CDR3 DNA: TGCGCCAGCAGCCACGCTGCAGGGGGCGAAGAAAATGGCTACACCTTC; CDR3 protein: CASSHAAGGEENGYTF
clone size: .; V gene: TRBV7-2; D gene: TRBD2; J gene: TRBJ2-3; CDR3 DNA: TGTGCCAGCAGACCAAACCGGGGGGGCGTATATACGCAGTATTTT; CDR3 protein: CASRPNRGGVYTQYF
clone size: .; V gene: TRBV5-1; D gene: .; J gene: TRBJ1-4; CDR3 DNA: TGCGCCAGCAGTTTCCGGGGCCTTAATGAAAAACTGTTTTTT; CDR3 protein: CASSFRGLNEKLFF
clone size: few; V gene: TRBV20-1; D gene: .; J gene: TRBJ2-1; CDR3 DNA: TGCAGTGCTAGAGCCTTTGCAAGCTCCTACAATGAGCAGTTCTTC; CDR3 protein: CSARAFASSYNEQFF
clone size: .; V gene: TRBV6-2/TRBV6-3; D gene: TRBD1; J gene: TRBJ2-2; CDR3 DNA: TGTGCCAGCAGTGGACAGGTCTCAACGAACACCGGGGAGCTGTTTTTT; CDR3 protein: CASSGQVSTNTGELFF
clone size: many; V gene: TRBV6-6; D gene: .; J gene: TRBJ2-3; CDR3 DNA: TGTGCCAGCAGTTACCCGGACTCCGCCACTCTCGATACGCAGTATTTT; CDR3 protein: CASSYPDSATLDTQYF
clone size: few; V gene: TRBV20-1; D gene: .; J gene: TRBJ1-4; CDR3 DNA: TGCAGTGCTAGAGCGGGAGGTAATGAAAAACTGTTTTTT; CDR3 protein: CSARAGGNEKLFF
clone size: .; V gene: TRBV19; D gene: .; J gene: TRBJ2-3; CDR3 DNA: TGTGCCAGTAACCTGGCCGGGGGTAGCACAGATACGCAGTATTTT; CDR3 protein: CASNLAGGSTDTQYF
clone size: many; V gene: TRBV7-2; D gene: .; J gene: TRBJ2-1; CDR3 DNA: TGTGCCAGCAGCTTACGGATCTTGGAGTCTGAGCAGTTCTTC; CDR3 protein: CASSLRILESEQFF